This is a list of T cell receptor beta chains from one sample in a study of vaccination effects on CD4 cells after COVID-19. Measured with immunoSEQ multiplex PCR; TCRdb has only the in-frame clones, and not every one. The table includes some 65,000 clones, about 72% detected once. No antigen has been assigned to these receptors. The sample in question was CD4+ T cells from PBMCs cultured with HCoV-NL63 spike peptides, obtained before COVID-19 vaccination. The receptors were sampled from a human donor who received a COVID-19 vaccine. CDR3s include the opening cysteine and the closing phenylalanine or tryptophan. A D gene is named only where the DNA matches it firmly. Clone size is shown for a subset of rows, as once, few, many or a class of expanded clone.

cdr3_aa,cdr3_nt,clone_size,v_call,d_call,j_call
CASSQGQYNSPLHF,TGTGCCAGCAGCCAGGGGCAGTATAATTCACCCCTCCACTTT,NA,TRBV3-1/TRBV3-2,NA,TRBJ1-6
CASSFGTSGYTF,TGCGCCAGCAGTTTCGGGACTTCTGGCTACACCTTC,NA,TRBV5-1,NA,TRBJ1-2
CASSPNMGTASWSEQFF,TGTGCCAGCAGCCCAAATATGGGGACAGCCTCCTGGTCTGAGCAGTTCTTC,NA,TRBV14,TRBD1,TRBJ2-1
CASSPDTTYGYTF,TGTGCCAGCAGTCCCGACACTACCTATGGCTACACCTTC,NA,TRBV28,NA,TRBJ1-2
CASTDRDNQETQYF,TGTGCCAGCACAGACCGGGACAACCAAGAGACCCAGTACTTC,NA,TRBV2,NA,TRBJ2-5
CASSLEGQVTETQYF,TGCGCCAGCAGCTTGGAGGGACAGGTTACCGAGACCCAGTACTTC,NA,TRBV5-1,TRBD1,TRBJ2-5
CASTVRGINQPQHF,TGTGCCAGTACCGTCCGGGGGATCAATCAGCCCCAGCATTTT,NA,TRBV19,NA,TRBJ1-5
CASSLAGGNSPLHF,TGTGCCAGCAGCTTGGCAGGGGGCAATTCACCCCTCCACTTT,NA,TRBV5-4,TRBD1,TRBJ1-6
CASSSPVNQPQHF,TGTGCCAGCAGCTCGCCGGTCAATCAGCCCCAGCATTTT,once,TRBV7-9,NA,TRBJ1-5
CASSKALNTEAFF,TGTGCCAGCAGCAAAGCCCTGAACACTGAAGCTTTCTTT,NA,TRBV21-1,NA,TRBJ1-1
CASSLLDRGSYGYTF,TGTGCCAGCAGCCTCTTGGACAGGGGATCTTATGGCTACACCTTC,NA,TRBV6-5,TRBD1,TRBJ1-2
CASSLGRLHTQYF,TGTGCCAGCAGCTTAGGCAGGCTCCATACGCAGTATTTT,NA,TRBV7-2,NA,TRBJ2-3
CATSDPHSSTDDSNYGGYTF,TGTGCCACCAGTGATCCACACAGTTCCACAGACGATTCAAACTATGGAGGCTACACCTTC,once,TRBV24-1,NA,TRBJ1-2
CASSQAVAGGPDNEQFF,TGCGCCAGCAGCCAAGCCGTGGCGGGGGGTCCAGACAATGAGCAGTTCTTC,few,TRBV4-1,TRBD2,TRBJ2-1
CAISGDIGTVVGNTIYF,TGTGCCATCAGTGGGGACATTGGAACGGTGGTCGGAAACACCATATATTTT,NA,TRBV10-3,NA,TRBJ1-3
CASSLGTGSNQPQHF,TGTGCCAGCAGCTTAGGTACGGGTTCGAATCAGCCCCAGCATTTT,NA,TRBV7-8,NA,TRBJ1-5